This is a list of T cell receptor beta chains from one sample in a study of T cells after yellow fever vaccination. TCRdb re-called the 5' RACE reads through MiXCR, storing one row per CDR3 protein. The table includes 450,000 to 650,000 distinct CDR3 sequences, around an eighth detected once. Specimen: PBMCs, collected on the day of the yellow fever booster vaccination. These receptors came from a man aged 25 to 40 who received the YFV17D yellow fever vaccine. CDR3s include the opening cysteine and the closing phenylalanine or tryptophan. A D gene is named only where the DNA matches it firmly. Not all rows give a size; the values are once, few, many and, for expanded clones, a class.

NA	TRBV20-1	TRBJ2-7	TRBD2	TGCAGTGCTATACTCCGGGGGGAGCGGGACTCCTACGAGCAGTACTTC	CSAILRGERDSYEQYF
few	TRBV7-2	TRBJ2-7	TRBD2	TGTGCCAGCAGCTTACTGGGGGGGGGACCCTCCTACGAGCAGTACTTC	CASSLLGGGPSYEQYF
few	TRBV7-8	TRBJ2-7	TRBD2	TGTGCCAGCAGCTCAATGGCGGGAGGCTACGAGCAGTACTTC	CASSSMAGGYEQYF
few	TRBV7-2	TRBJ2-7	NA	TGTGCCAGCACCCTTTTTGGAGGTCCCGGGCGCGAGCAGTACTTC	CASTLFGGPGREQYF
NA	TRBV5-1	TRBJ2-1	NA	TGCGCCAGCAGCTTACCGACGAGCTCCTACAATGAGCAGTTCTTC	CASSLPTSSYNEQFF
NA	TRBV14	TRBJ2-5	NA	TGTGCCAGCACGGATGGGGGGAGCGGGACCCAGTACTTC	CASTDGGSGTQYF
few	TRBV20-1	TRBJ2-5	TRBD2	TGCAGTGCTAGGCGGACTAGCGCGTTACAAGAGACCCAGTACTTC	CSARRTSALQETQYF
NA	TRBV19	TRBJ2-1	NA	TGTGCCAGTACCCTCCGAGGTCATGGGAGTGAGCAGTTCTTC	CASTLRGHGSEQFF
NA	TRBV5-5	TRBJ2-1	NA	TGTGCCAGCAGCTCCCAGGGGAGCGCCTACAATGAGCAGTTCTTC	CASSSQGSAYNEQFF
NA	TRBV12-3/TRBV12-4	TRBJ2-2	TRBD2	TGTGCCAGCAGTTTTCGGCCTAGCGGGAGGGTGAGGAACACCGGGGAGCTGTTTTTT	CASSFRPSGRVRNTGELFF
few	TRBV7-9	TRBJ2-3	NA	TGTGCCAGCAGCTTAACGAAGAGGAAGTATTTT	CASSLTKRKYF
few	TRBV7-2	TRBJ1-3	NA	TGTGCCAGCAGCGCGGGTGGGGGGTTAACTGGAAACACCATATATTTT	CASSAGGGLTGNTIYF
few	TRBV7-2	TRBJ2-5	TRBD2	TGTGCCAGCAGCGAGGGACTAGCGGGAGGAGAGACCCAGTACTTC	CASSEGLAGGETQYF
few	TRBV11-2	TRBJ2-1	TRBD2	TGTGCCACAGAGCGGGGAGGTTACAATGAGCAGTTCTTC	CATERGGYNEQFF
few	TRBV7-2	TRBJ2-7	TRBD1	TGTGCCAGCAGCCGACAGGGGGCAGGCTACGAGCAGTACTTC	CASSRQGAGYEQYF
NA	TRBV20-1	TRBJ2-7	NA	TGCTGTGCTCGGGGGTTTTCCTACGAGCAGTACTTC	CCARGFSYEQYF
NA	TRBV3-1	TRBJ1-4	TRBD1	TGTGCCAGCAGCCAAGAAAGGGACAGGGTGCTGTTTAGGGAAAAACTGTTTTTT	CASSQERDRVLFREKLFF
NA	TRBV7-8	TRBJ2-7	NA	TGTGCCAGCAGCTTAAGAAGTTACGCGGGAACTATAGGGTACGACCAGTACTTC	CASSLRSYAGTIGYDQYF
few	TRBV24-1	TRBJ2-1	TRBD1	TGTGCCACCAGTGATTTGACAGGGGGCCGGGTTGAGCAGTTCTTC	CATSDLTGGRVEQFF
few	TRBV28	TRBJ2-2	NA	TGCGCGGCCAAAGGGAACACCGGGGAGCTGTTTTTT	CAAKGNTGELFF
NA	TRBV5-5	TRBJ1-5	NA	TGTGCCAGCAGCCGTGACAGTTCAAATCAGGCCCAGCATTTT	CASSRDSSNQAQHF
NA	TRBV6-6	TRBJ2-2	NA	TGTGCCAGCAGTTACACAGGGTCCGGGGAGCTGTTTTTT	CASSYTGSGELFF
NA	TRBV7-2	TRBJ2-1	NA	TGTGCCAGCAGCTTCCACCCCCGGAATTTCAATGAGCAGTTCTTC	CASSFHPRNFNEQFF
many	TRBV5-1	TRBJ1-6	NA	TGCGCCAGCAGCCTCCCGGAGCCAGTCTCCCAGAATTCACCCCTCCACTTT	CASSLPEPVSQNSPLHF
NA	TRBV6-5	TRBJ2-7	NA	TGTGCCAGCAGTTACTCTTTCTCAATGAGCAAGCAGTACTTC	CASSYSFSMSKQYF
few	TRBV6-2/TRBV6-3	TRBJ2-5	NA	TGTGCCAGCAGTTACACGTTTTTGAGAAGAGAGACCCAGTACTTC	CASSYTFLRRETQYF
few	TRBV5-1	TRBJ2-5	NA	TGCGCCAGCAGCCACGGGGCAACGGGGCAAGAGACCCAGTACTTC	CASSHGATGQETQYF
NA	TRBV4-3	TRBJ2-1	NA	TGCGCCAGCAGCCGCGGACCCGGCCTTGGTGAGCAGTTCTTC	CASSRGPGLGEQFF
NA	TRBV7-8	TRBJ2-7	NA	TGTGCCAGCAGCGTGGTGAGGTACGAGCAGTACTTC	CASSVVRYEQYF
NA	TRBV20-1	TRBJ2-2	TRBD2	TGCAGTGCGGGTAATAGCGGGAGAGGCACCGGGGAGCTGTTTTTT	CSAGNSGRGTGELFF
NA	TRBV7-7	TRBJ2-3	NA	TGTGCTAGCAGCCAAGGGTTTCCAAACACAGATACGCAGTATTTT	CASSQGFPNTDTQYF
many	TRBV28	TRBJ2-5	NA	TGTGCCAGCAAGGAGGGGCAAGAGACCCAGTACTTC	CASKEGQETQYF
few	TRBV29-1	TRBJ2-7	NA	TGCAGCGTCTCCGAGGGGGGCGAGCAGTACTTC	CSVSEGGEQYF
few	TRBV20-1	TRBJ2-3	NA	TGCAGTGCTAGTTTACGGCCCACAGATACGCAGTATTTT	CSASLRPTDTQYF
few	TRBV18	TRBJ2-7	NA	TGTGCCAGCTCACCAGAAGGCGGGCACCCGGTGTCCTACGAGCAGTACTTC	CASSPEGGHPVSYEQYF
NA	TRBV20-1	TRBJ2-1	TRBD2	TGCAGTGCTAGAGATGCTAGCGGGAGGAGCTCCTACAATGAGCAGTTCTTC	CSARDASGRSSYNEQFF
NA	TRBV5-8	TRBJ2-7	TRBD2	TGTGCCAGCAGCACTAGCGGGGGGTTGTACGAGCAGTACTTC	CASSTSGGLYEQYF
few	TRBV3-1	TRBJ2-7	NA	TGTGCCAGCAGCCAAGGGGCTGGAAGTCCAGAGCAGTACTTC	CASSQGAGSPEQYF
NA	TRBV12-3/TRBV12-4	TRBJ1-2	NA	TGTGCCAGCAGTTTAAATGTCGGAGAGGAGTTCACCTTC	CASSLNVGEEFTF
many	TRBV7-9	TRBJ2-7	NA	TGTGCCAGCAGCCCCGGACGGGTCCCCTACGAGCAGTACTTC	CASSPGRVPYEQYF
NA	TRBV20-1	TRBJ2-2	NA	TGCAGTGCTAGAGGCGGGGAGCTGTTTTTT	CSARGGELFF
NA	TRBV18	TRBJ2-7	TRBD1	TGTGCCAGCTCACCTCTAGCGACAGGGGACGAGCAGTACTTC	CASSPLATGDEQYF
few	TRBV10-3	TRBJ2-1	NA	TGTGCCATCACCCCTGATAATTTGGATGACAATGAGCAGTTCTTC	CAITPDNLDDNEQFF
few	TRBV5-1	TRBJ2-7	TRBD1	TGCGCCAGCAGCTCCCAACGACAGGGCTCCTACGAGCAGTACTTC	CASSSQRQGSYEQYF
few	TRBV3-1	TRBJ2-7	TRBD2	TGTGCCAGCAGCCAAGGACTAGCGGGAGGCGAGCAGTACTTC	CASSQGLAGGEQYF
many	TRBV2	TRBJ2-1	TRBD2	TGTGCCAGCAGTGAAGCGTTAGCGGGACTAGCGGGAGTTGAGCAGTTCTTC	CASSEALAGLAGVEQFF
NA	TRBV5-1	TRBJ2-2	NA	TGCGCCAGCAGCTTGGCGGGAGATGTCGCCGGGGAGCTGTTTTTT	CASSLAGDVAGELFF
NA	TRBV25-1	TRBJ2-7	NA	TGTGCCAGCAGTGAAGGCCAGCTCTACGAGCAGTACTTC	CASSEGQLYEQYF
few	TRBV29-1	TRBJ1-1	NA	TGCAGCGTTGCTAGGGGGGTGTCGAGCAACACTGAAGCTTTCTTT	CSVARGVSSNTEAFF
few	TRBV10-3	TRBJ2-3	TRBD1	TGTGCCATCAGAGCCGGGACAGGGGTCACAGATACGCAGTATTTT	CAIRAGTGVTDTQYF
once	TRBV20-1	TRBJ2-7	TRBD2	TGCAGTGCCGCTCGCGGGAGAGCGGCCTACGAGCAGTACTTC	CSAARGRAAYEQYF
few	TRBV6-1	TRBJ2-7	TRBD2	TGTGCCAGCAGTCGCCAGACGGGGGGACTGGAGCAGTACTTC	CASSRQTGGLEQYF
NA	TRBV20-1	TRBJ2-5	NA	TGCAGTGCTAGAGATGGGTCGCAAGAGACCCAGTACTTC	CSARDGSQETQYF
few	TRBV5-6	TRBJ2-7	NA	TGTGCCAGCAGCAGCAGAGGCACCACCTACGAGCAGTACTTC	CASSSRGTTYEQYF
NA	TRBV20-1	TRBJ2-1	TRBD2	TGCAGTGCTAACCCGACTAGCGGGAGGGGAGGTGAGCAGTTCTTC	CSANPTSGRGGEQFF
NA	TRBV19	TRBJ2-3	NA	TGTGCCAGTACCCCGATACCTATTCAACCGGGAGATACGCAGTATTTT	CASTPIPIQPGDTQYF
many	TRBV7-2	TRBJ2-5	NA	TGTGCCAGCAGCTTAGGTCTGAGGGAGACCCAGTACTTC	CASSLGLRETQYF